This T cell receptor beta chain was found in a study of T cell repertoires in cytomegalovirus infection (dated by TCRdb to about 2019). In the study overall: Donor HLA type was relevant to the analysis, as public TCR beta signatures indicated carriage of CMV infection together with the matching HLA type.

The junction shows trimming of 6 bases on V and 0 bases on J, plus 15 bases between the germline ends. The cysteine opens and the phenylalanine closes a CDR3 of 16 amino acids. CDR3 DNA only is kept here, 48 bases in frame from base 1. The germline V gene encodes CDR1 MNHEY and CDR2 SVGAGI. As concerns this clonotype: The antigen it binds to is not known. Per-base qualities were not stored, and no clone one base away is much larger.

Sequencing was carried out with an Illumina HiSeq 1500. TCRdb reworked the public reads: Q25 trimming with fastp, MiXCR clone assembly, productive beta chains retained. Rows with a matching CDR3 protein are joined into one entry that keeps the most common DNA and genes. Present in this sample are nearly 450,000 distinct CDR3 sequences, roughly a third of which were seen just once. The ten biggest clones cover about 13% of the sample. Here is what the overall study found, with its caveats: The ex vivo response was dominated by HLA-C-restricted CMV-specific TCR beta clonotypes, which also provided the single most frequent clonotype in two of eight donors. Cumulative frequency of public TCR beta family members discriminated carriers of CMV infection plus the relevant HLA type in this cohort and an independent 352-donor cohort.

The source of this sequence is a human donor in good health (CMV status not recorded). Some clones in this sample may be carry-over from other donors' samples. The sample consisted of PBMCs. The rearrangement joined TRBV6-5 to TRBJ2-4, with the D gene too uncertain to name. The CDR3 amino acid sequence is: CASRRRASLAKNIQYF. Here is the DNA: TGTGCCAGCAGACGTCGGGCCTCTCTAGCCAAAAACATTCAGTACTTC.